These 14 T cell receptor beta chains originate from one sample sequenced in a study of blood T cell repertoires in COVID-19. Only in-frame clones appear in the TCRdb table, and some are missing; sequencing was by immunoSEQ multiplex PCR. The sample lists about 260,000 clones; around 87% were seen once. The sample consisted of peripheral blood. The receptor source for this set is a woman aged 50 to 65 who had recovered from COVID-19.

Only one count was recorded for this clone. The rearrangement links TRBV19 to TRBJ1-3, with 7 bases identical to TRBD1. Germline trimming cut 2 bases from V and 1 base from J; bases unmatched to any gene: 2. CDR3 length equals 15 residues. Germline CDR1 is LNHDA and CDR2 is SQIVND (reference sequence). The CDR3 region has the DNA TGTGCCAGTAGTATAACGGGACAGTCTGGAAACACCATATATTTT. This gives the protein CASSITGQSGNTIYF.

This clone has only a few counts. The chain joins TRBV25-1 to TRBJ1-5, with 7 positions matching TRBD1. The CDR3 contains 13 residues. Germline-derived CDR1 and CDR2 are MGHDK and SYGVNS. With 4 bases clipped from V and 5 bases from J, the junction kept 2 bases outside the gene matches. In DNA, the CDR3 is TGTGCCAGCAGTGCTCAGGGGGATCAGCCCCAGCATTTT. Translated: CASSAQGDQPQHF. Drawing the rest from reference TRBV25-1 and TRBJ1-5, the complete variable domain is EADIYQTPRYLVIGTGKKITLECSQTMGHDKMYWYQQDPGMELHLIHYSYGVNSTEKGDLSSESTVSRIRTEHFPLTLESARPSHTSQYLCASSAQGDQPQHFGDGTRLSIL.

The chain links TRBV4-3 to TRBJ1-6; 10 bases map to TRBD1. Germline values: CDR1 LGHNA, CDR2 YSLEER. The CDR3 sequence is 18 residues long. V gave up 2 bases and J gave up 11 bases; unmatched junction bases: 15. The CDR3: CASSQNRVPGTGVTPLHF. Here the CDR3 DNA reads TGCGCCAGCAGCCAAAATCGGGTCCCCGGGACAGGGGTAACACCCCTCCACTTT.

The chain uses TRBV25-1 and TRBJ1-3; D possibly corresponds to TRBD1 (5 bases). Germline lookup yields CDR1 MGHDK and CDR2 SYGVNS. This CDR3 is built from 15 residues. V gave up 5 bases and J gave up 0 bases, with 11 bases separating them. The CDR3 DNA is TGTGCCAGCAGTAGTAAGGGGAACTCTGGAAACACCATATATTTT. Protein product: CASSSKGNSGNTIYF.

The chain combines TRBV6-4 with TRBJ2-1; maybe TRBD2 (5 bases). Germline loops: CDR1 MRHNA, CDR2 SNTAGT. The length of the CDR3 is 17 residues. V lost 0 bases to trimming and J lost 3 bases, with 15 bases between them. The DNA of the CDR3 is TGTGCCAGCAGTGACTCCCCGGGAAGTGGGGTCTACAATGAGCAGTTCTTC. Translated, it gives CASSDSPGSGVYNEQFF.

This clone was found once. This sequence joins TRBV30 and TRBJ2-5; D is unclear. CDR1 is GTSNPN, CDR2 SVGIG, per germline (reference sequence). The CDR3 is 12 residues long. V was trimmed by 2 bases and J by 2 bases, leaving 6 bases between them. The CDR3 coding sequence is TGTGCCTGGAGTTCCCGTCAAGAGACCCAGTACTTC. This gives the protein CAWSSRQETQYF. Using reference TRBV30 and TRBJ2-5 for the parts outside the CDR3, the full variable domain is SQTIHQWPATLVQPVGSPLSLECTVEGTSNPNLYWYRQAAGRGLQLLFYSVGIGQISSEVPQNLSASRPQDRQFILSSKKLLLSDSGFYLCAWSSRQETQYFGPGTRLLVL.

The genes are TRBV20-1 and TRBJ2-3; a possible D gene is TRBD1 (5 bases). The CDR3 contains 11 residues. Germline V CDR1 and CDR2: DFQATT, SNEGSKA (reference sequence). The DNA of the CDR3 is TGCAGCCAGCTCGACAGAGATACGCAGTATTTT. It translates to CSQLDRDTQYF.

This chain joins TRBV3-1 (or the pseudogene TRBV3-2) and TRBJ1-6; 9 positions match TRBD1. In germline, CDR1 is LGHDT, CDR2 YNNKEL (reference sequence). V lost 5 bases, J lost 8 bases, and 4 bases stayed unmatched. The CDR3 has 14 amino acids. The chain's CDR3 is CASSSRDRDSPLHF. The DNA of the CDR3 is TGTGCCAGCAGCTCCCGGGACAGGGATTCACCCCTCCACTTT.

This chain connects TRBV15 to TRBJ2-4; D gene uncertain. The CDR3 covers 19 residues. Trimming took 4 bases from V and 1 from J, leaving 23 bases between them. Germline loops: CDR1 LNHNV, CDR2 YYDKDF (reference sequence). CDR3 coding DNA: TGTGCCACCAGCAACGAGCCAAATCTAGGCAGTGGCGCCAAAAACATTCAGTACTTC. This translates into CATSNEPNLGSGAKNIQYF.

The gene calls are TRBV6-5 and TRBJ1-2; a possible D gene is TRBD1 (5 bases). Germline V gene sequence: CDR1 MNHEY, CDR2 SVGAGI. V was clipped by 6 bases and J by 4 bases, with 12 bases between them. The CDR3 is 13 residues long. The CDR3 loop is CASRWGGAYGYTF. The CDR3, as DNA: TGTGCCAGCAGGTGGGGCGGAGCCTATGGCTACACCTTC.

This rearrangement joins TRBV6-5 to TRBJ1-1, with D maybe TRBD1 (5 bases). The CDR3 covers 13 residues. The germline CDR1 and CDR2 sequences are MNHEY and SVGAGI. V lost 5 bases, J lost 3 bases, and 10 bases lay in between. Here the CDR3 reads CASSTRQHTEAFF. The CDR3 DNA reads TGTGCCAGCAGTACCCGACAGCACACTGAAGCTTTCTTT.

The chain carries TRBV29-1 and TRBJ2-2; 7 bases align to TRBD2. The V and J ends lost 7 bases and 5 bases, in that order; junction bases with no gene match: 7. This CDR3 is built from 13 residues. Germline CDR1 is SQVTM and CDR2 is ANQGSEA. The CDR3 nucleotides are TGCAGCGGCGGACTAGTCGGGACCGGGGAGCTGTTTTTT. It translates to CSGGLVGTGELFF.

The V and J genes are TRBV7-2 and TRBJ2-5; D perhaps matches TRBD2 (7 bases). Trimming removed 8 bases at V and 1 base at J, with 14 bases between. The CDR3 runs 14 residues. The germline V gene has CDR1 SGHTA and CDR2 FQGNSA. This chain's CDR3 is CASGGGRGQETQYF. The DNA for the CDR3 is TGTGCCAGCGGAGGGGGGAGGGGCCAAGAGACCCAGTACTTC.

V and J are TRBV29-1 and TRBJ1-1; weak D call: TRBD1 (6 bases). Between the trimmed V and J ends, which lost 6 bases and 5 bases, there was a span of 19 bases. The CDR3 totals 14 residues. From germline, CDR1 is SQVTM and CDR2 ANQGSEA. This CDR3 reads CSVPVGGGGTEAFF. The DNA of the CDR3 is TGCAGCGTCCCTGTCGGCGGGGGCGGAACTGAAGCTTTCTTT.